A selection of T cell receptor beta chains follows, all from one sample in a study of T cell changes during pregnancy in multiple sclerosis. Sequenced by immunoSEQ multiplex PCR; TCRdb stores in-frame clones only, minus some. The repertoire holds 72,000 or so clones, with just over 90% as singletons. The specimen comprised peripheral blood, sampled in the second trimester of pregnancy. These receptors were taken from a female donor with multiple sclerosis, enrolled in a pregnancy study. Both conserved end residues are part of each CDR3. Each record gives: J gene, clone size, V gene, D gene, CDR3 protein, CDR3 DNA. D genes are given only for firm matches. Clone sizes are given selectively: once, few, many, or a class where the clone is expanded.

TRBJ1-5,-,TRBV29-1,-,CSVVQGGGNQPQHF,TGCAGCGTTGTCCAGGGAGGAGGCAATCAGCCCCAGCATTTT
TRBJ1-5,-,TRBV6-5,-,CASSLRGDQPQHF,TGTGCCAGCAGTCTCCGGGGAGATCAGCCCCAGCATTTT
TRBJ2-7,-,TRBV2,-,CASSYRGTGTYEQYF,TGTGCCAGCAGCTACCGTGGGACTGGCACCTACGAGCAGTACTTC
TRBJ1-6,-,TRBV7-3,TRBD1,CASSLMGQGQSPLHF,TGTGCCAGCAGCTTAATGGGACAGGGACAATCACCCCTCCACTTT
TRBJ2-5,-,TRBV27,-,CASSLFSRTEQETQYF,TGTGCCAGCAGTTTATTTTCCAGGACAGAGCAAGAGACCCAGTACTTC
TRBJ1-6,-,TRBV6-5,-,CASSWGDQTDSPLHF,TGTGCCAGCAGTTGGGGGGACCAAACGGACTCACCCCTCCACTTT
TRBJ2-1,-,TRBV6-5,-,CASSYSTALTYNEQFF,TGTGCCAGCAGTTACTCGACAGCCTTGACCTACAATGAGCAGTTCTTC
TRBJ2-3,once,TRBV19,TRBD2,CASSISGGGLKQYF,TGTGCCAGTAGTATTAGCGGGGGGGGGCTAAAGCAGTATTTT
TRBJ2-7,-,TRBV27,-,CASSLGGYEQYF,TGTGCCAGCAGTTTGGGGGGTTACGAGCAGTACTTC
TRBJ1-1,-,TRBV5-1,TRBD1,CASSRDRGNTEAFF,TGCGCCAGCAGCCGGGACAGGGGAAACACTGAAGCTTTCTTT
TRBJ2-3,-,TRBV5-1,TRBD2,CASSSPGLAASSDTQYF,TGCGCCAGCAGCTCACCCGGACTAGCGGCGAGCTCAGATACGCAGTATTTT
TRBJ2-1,-,TRBV5-5,TRBD2,CASSLAAGDSSYNEQFF,TGTGCCAGCAGCTTAGCGGCGGGGGATAGCTCCTACAATGAGCAGTTCTTC
TRBJ2-1,-,TRBV27,-,CASKYTGGGYNEQFF,TGTGCCAGCAAATACACGGGGGGCGGTTACAATGAGCAGTTCTTC
TRBJ1-6,-,TRBV9,TRBD1,CASSVGPGGNSPLHF,TGTGCCAGCAGCGTAGGTCCAGGGGGGAATTCACCCCTCCACTTT
TRBJ2-7,once,TRBV27,-,CASRGAYNAWEQYF,TGTGCCAGCAGGGGGGCCTATAACGCATGGGAGCAGTACTTC
TRBJ2-1,-,TRBV7-9,TRBD1,CASSSTGTDYNEQFF,TGTGCCAGCAGCTCCACCGGGACAGACTACAATGAGCAGTTCTTC
TRBJ1-2,-,TRBV30,-,CAWDRRLFNYGYTF,TGTGCCTGGGACAGGCGCCTTTTTAACTATGGCTACACCTTC
TRBJ2-5,-,TRBV4-1,TRBD2,CASSQVASGEETQYF,TGCGCCAGCAGCCAAGTTGCTAGCGGGGAAGAGACCCAGTACTTC
TRBJ2-7,-,TRBV2,-,CASREGPSYEQYF,TGTGCCAGCAGGGAGGGGCCCTCCTACGAGCAGTACTTC
TRBJ1-4,-,TRBV6-5,-,CASSLPRTVENEKLFF,TGTGCCAGCAGTTTGCCCCGGACAGTCGAGAATGAAAAACTGTTTTTT
TRBJ1-2,-,TRBV15,TRBD1,CATSRPGQGANPYGYTF,TGTGCCACCAGCAGGCCGGGACAGGGGGCGAATCCCTATGGCTACACCTTC
TRBJ2-1,-,TRBV7-6,TRBD2,CASSGRSGGASNEQFF,TGTGCCAGCAGCGGTCGTAGCGGGGGGGCCAGCAATGAGCAGTTCTTC
TRBJ1-2,once,TRBV6-5,-,CASIGWTVPLYGYTF,TGTGCCAGCATAGGGTGGACAGTCCCTCTTTATGGCTACACCTTC
TRBJ1-5,-,TRBV5-4,-,CASSLPPPDTFAQPQHF,TGTGCCAGCAGCTTGCCCCCCCCGGACACCTTCGCTCAGCCCCAGCATTTT
TRBJ1-1,once,TRBV15,TRBD1,CATSQGDPTRDTEAFF,TGTGCCACCAGCCAGGGGGACCCTACCCGGGACACTGAAGCTTTCTTT
TRBJ1-4,once,TRBV27,-,CASRTSNGRDNEKLFF,TGTGCCAGCAGAACTTCAAACGGGAGGGATAATGAAAAACTGTTTTTT
TRBJ1-1,once,TRBV5-6,-,CASSLGRTEAFF,TGTGCCAGCAGCTTGGGCAGAACTGAAGCTTTCTTT
TRBJ1-1,-,TRBV5-1,-,CASSPGNLNTEAFF,TGCGCCAGCAGCCCAGGAAATCTGAACACTGAAGCTTTCTTT
TRBJ1-2,-,TRBV6-6,-,CASSYSPFQGYGYTF,TGTGCCAGCAGTTACTCCCCCTTCCAGGGCTATGGCTACACCTTC
TRBJ1-1,-,TRBV18,-,CASSRQNTEAFF,TGTGCCAGCTCACGACAGAACACTGAAGCTTTCTTT
TRBJ1-1,-,TRBV27,-,CASSLSGPFTEAFF,TGTGCCAGCAGTTTATCCGGTCCGTTTACTGAAGCTTTCTTT
TRBJ1-1,once,TRBV11-2,-,CASSLGQGFTEAFF,TGTGCCAGCAGCTTAGGTCAGGGATTCACTGAAGCTTTCTTT
TRBJ2-7,-,TRBV27,-,CASSSGLYEQYF,TGTGCCAGCAGTTCAGGATTGTACGAGCAGTACTTC
TRBJ1-1,once,TRBV29-1,TRBD1,CSVVPGTVSEAFF,TGCAGCGTTGTGCCAGGGACAGTTTCTGAAGCTTTCTTT
TRBJ2-1,-,TRBV5-1,-,CASSLWGVDNEQFF,TGCGCCAGCAGCTTGTGGGGGGTGGACAATGAGCAGTTCTTC
TRBJ2-1,-,TRBV18,TRBD2,CASSGLAGDASEQFF,TGTGCCAGCTCCGGACTAGCGGGAGATGCAAGTGAGCAGTTCTTC
TRBJ2-3,-,TRBV19,-,CASSIQQTRADTQYF,TGTGCCAGTAGTATTCAACAGACTAGGGCAGATACGCAGTATTTT
TRBJ1-2,-,TRBV28,TRBD1,CASSRFGQGYGYTF,TGTGCCAGCAGCCGCTTCGGACAGGGCTATGGCTACACCTTC
TRBJ2-1,-,TRBV4-2,-,CASSQDWTDGRDEFF,TGTGCCAGCAGCCAAGATTGGACAGATGGGAGGGATGAGTTCTTC
TRBJ1-1,-,TRBV28,TRBD1,CASSIPTGAVLRRPEAFF,TGTGCCAGCAGTATACCGACAGGGGCGGTTTTAAGGAGGCCTGAAGCTTTCTTT
TRBJ1-2,-,TRBV30,TRBD1,CAWNTGGSHYGYTF,TGTGCCTGGAACACAGGGGGGTCCCACTATGGCTACACCTTC
TRBJ2-2,once,TRBV27,TRBD1,CASSTPGGAVGELFF,TGTGCCAGCAGTACCCCAGGGGGCGCGGTCGGGGAGCTGTTTTTT
TRBJ2-1,-,TRBV10-3,-,CAISEGSLTYNEQFF,TGTGCCATCAGTGAGGGTAGCCTAACATACAATGAGCAGTTCTTC
TRBJ1-1,-,TRBV27,-,CASSLSDKLLTEAFF,TGTGCCAGCAGTTTATCGGACAAACTTTTGACTGAAGCTTTCTTT
TRBJ1-2,-,TRBV6-5,-,CASSYSAGGGYTF,TGTGCCAGCAGTTACTCGGCAGGCGGGGGCTACACCTTC
TRBJ2-4,-,TRBV19,TRBD1,CASSLIQGAQQNIQYF,TGTGCCAGTAGTCTTATACAGGGGGCGCAACAAAACATTCAGTACTTC
TRBJ1-5,-,TRBV7-8,TRBD1,CASSSDRGNQPQHF,TGTGCCAGCAGCTCCGACAGGGGGAATCAGCCCCAGCATTTT
TRBJ2-3,-,TRBV5-5,-,CASSLGGFTSTDTQYF,TGTGCCAGCAGCTTGGGGGGCTTTACTAGCACAGATACGCAGTATTTT
TRBJ1-1,-,TRBV18,-,CASSRTQNTEAFF,TGTGCCAGCTCTAGGACACAGAACACTGAAGCTTTCTTT
TRBJ2-2,-,TRBV7-3,TRBD1,CASSGPRGRTTGELFF,TGTGCCAGCAGCGGGCCGAGGGGGCGAACCACCGGGGAGCTGTTTTTT
TRBJ1-3,-,TRBV2,-,CASIQGTGNTIYF,TGTGCCAGCATTCAGGGGACTGGAAACACCATATATTTT